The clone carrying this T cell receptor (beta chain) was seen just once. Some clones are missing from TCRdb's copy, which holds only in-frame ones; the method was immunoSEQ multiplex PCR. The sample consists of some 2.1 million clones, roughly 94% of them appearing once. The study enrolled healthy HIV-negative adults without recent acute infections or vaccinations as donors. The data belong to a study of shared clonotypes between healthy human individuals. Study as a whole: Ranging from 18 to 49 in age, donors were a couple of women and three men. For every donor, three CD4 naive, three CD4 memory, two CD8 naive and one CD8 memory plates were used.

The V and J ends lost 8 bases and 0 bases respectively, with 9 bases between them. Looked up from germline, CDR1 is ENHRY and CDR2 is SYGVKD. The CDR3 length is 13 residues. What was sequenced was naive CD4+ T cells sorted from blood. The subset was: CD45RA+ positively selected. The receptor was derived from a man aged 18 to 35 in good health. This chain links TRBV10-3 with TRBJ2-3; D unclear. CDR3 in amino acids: CAILLTSTDTQYF. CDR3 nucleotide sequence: TGTGCCATCTTACTAACTAGCACAGATACGCAGTATTTT.